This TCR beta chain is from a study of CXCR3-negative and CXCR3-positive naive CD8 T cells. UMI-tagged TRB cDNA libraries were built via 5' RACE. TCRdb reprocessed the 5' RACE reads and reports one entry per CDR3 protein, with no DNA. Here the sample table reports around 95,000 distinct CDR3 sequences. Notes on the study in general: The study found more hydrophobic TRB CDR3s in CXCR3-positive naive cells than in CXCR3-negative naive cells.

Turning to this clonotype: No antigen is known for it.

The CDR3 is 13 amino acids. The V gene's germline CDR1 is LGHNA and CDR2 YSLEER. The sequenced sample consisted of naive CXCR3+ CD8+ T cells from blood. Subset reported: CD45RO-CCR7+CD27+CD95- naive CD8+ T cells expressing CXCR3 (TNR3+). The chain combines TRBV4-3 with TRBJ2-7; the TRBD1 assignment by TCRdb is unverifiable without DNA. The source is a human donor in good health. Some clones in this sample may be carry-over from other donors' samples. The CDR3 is CASSHLGGNEQYF.